This record concerns one TCR beta chain sequence. Its antigen is as yet unknown. This record comes from a study of identifying expanded T cells in peripheral blood. V lost 1 base and J 5 bases, leaving 10 bases between the germline ends. The CDR3 runs to 14 residues. Germline-derived CDR1 and CDR2 are SGHDT and YYEEEE. General study findings and limits: Two-week clone count variance significantly increased as total template count grew. Differentially abundant clones: around 1.2 between replicates, about 17 at approximately 13 days, less than 20 at four.

Healthy donors had no documented immune events, such as infections, while sampled. Profiled with immunoSEQ multiplex PCR; TCRdb holds only in-frame clones, not every one. The data contain about 130,000 clones, 75% to 90% of them seen just once; the ten biggest clones take up about 8%. The TCR comes from a person between 18 and 69 years old in good health. The sequencing sample was made of blood. V is TRBV5-6 and J is TRBJ2-1, with a weak D call TRBD1 (6 bases). The DNA of the CDR3 is TGTGCCAGCAGCTTGAGGGGGACGGACAATGAGCAGTTCTTC. Protein sequence: CASSLRGTDNEQFF.